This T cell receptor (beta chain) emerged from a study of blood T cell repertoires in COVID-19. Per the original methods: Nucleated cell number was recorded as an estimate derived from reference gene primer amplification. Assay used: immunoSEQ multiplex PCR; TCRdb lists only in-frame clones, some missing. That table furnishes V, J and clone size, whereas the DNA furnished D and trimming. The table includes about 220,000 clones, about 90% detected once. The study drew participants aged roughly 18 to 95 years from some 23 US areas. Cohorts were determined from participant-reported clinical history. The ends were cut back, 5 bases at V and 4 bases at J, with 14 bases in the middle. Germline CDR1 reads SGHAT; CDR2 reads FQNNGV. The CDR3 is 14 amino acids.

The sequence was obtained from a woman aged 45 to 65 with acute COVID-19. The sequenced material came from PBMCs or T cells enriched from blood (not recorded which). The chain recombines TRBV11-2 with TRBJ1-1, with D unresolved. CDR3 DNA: TGTGCCAGCAGCCCTGGGAGGGTTCGCACTGAAGCTTTCTTT. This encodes CASSPGRVRTEAFF.